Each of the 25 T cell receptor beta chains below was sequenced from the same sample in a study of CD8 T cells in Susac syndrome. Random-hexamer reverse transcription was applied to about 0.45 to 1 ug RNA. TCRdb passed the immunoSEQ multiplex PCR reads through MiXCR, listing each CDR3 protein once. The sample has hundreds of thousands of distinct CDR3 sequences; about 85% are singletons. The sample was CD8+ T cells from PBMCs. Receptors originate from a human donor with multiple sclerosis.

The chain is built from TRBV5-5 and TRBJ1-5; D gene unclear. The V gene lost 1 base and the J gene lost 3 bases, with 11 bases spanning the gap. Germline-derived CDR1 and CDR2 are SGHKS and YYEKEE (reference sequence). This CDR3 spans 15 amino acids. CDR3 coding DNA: TGTGCCAGCAGCTTGTGGGAGGGTTCCAATCAGCCCCAGCATTTT. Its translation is CASSLWEGSNQPQHF.

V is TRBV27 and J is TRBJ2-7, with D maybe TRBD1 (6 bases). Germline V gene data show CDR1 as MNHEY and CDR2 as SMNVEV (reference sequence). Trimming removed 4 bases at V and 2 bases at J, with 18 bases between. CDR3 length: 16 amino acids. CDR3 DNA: TGTGCCAGCAGTTGGGACAACTCCGGGGCACCCTACGAGCAGTACTTC. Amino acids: CASSWDNSGAPYEQYF.

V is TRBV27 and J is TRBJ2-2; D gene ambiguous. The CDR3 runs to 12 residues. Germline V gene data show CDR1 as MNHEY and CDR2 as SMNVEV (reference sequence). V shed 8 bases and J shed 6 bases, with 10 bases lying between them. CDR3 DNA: TGTGCCAGCCAAAAAGGCGCCGGGGAGCTGTTTTTT. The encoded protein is CASQKGAGELFF.

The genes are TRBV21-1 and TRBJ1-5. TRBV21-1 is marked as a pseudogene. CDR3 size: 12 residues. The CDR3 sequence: CASSLPHQPQHF. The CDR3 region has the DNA TGTGCCAGCAGCCTACCTCATCAGCCCCAGCATTTT.

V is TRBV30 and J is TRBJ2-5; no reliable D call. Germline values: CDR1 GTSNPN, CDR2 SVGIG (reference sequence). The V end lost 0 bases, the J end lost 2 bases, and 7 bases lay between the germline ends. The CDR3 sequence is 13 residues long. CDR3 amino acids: CAWSVKVQETQYF. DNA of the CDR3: TGTGCCTGGAGTGTAAAGGTTCAAGAGACCCAGTACTTC.

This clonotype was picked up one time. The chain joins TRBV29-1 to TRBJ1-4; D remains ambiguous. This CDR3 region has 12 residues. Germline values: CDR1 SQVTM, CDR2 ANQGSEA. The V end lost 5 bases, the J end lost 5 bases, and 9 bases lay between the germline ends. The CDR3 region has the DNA TGCAGCGTTAGGACCTTAAATGAAAAACTGTTTTTT. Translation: CSVRTLNEKLFF.

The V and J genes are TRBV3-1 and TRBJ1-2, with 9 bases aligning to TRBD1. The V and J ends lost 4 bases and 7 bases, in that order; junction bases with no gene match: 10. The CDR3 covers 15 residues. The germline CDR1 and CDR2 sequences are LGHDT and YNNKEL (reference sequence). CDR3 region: CASSPFGQGISGYTF. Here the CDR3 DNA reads TGTGCCAGCAGCCCCTTCGGACAGGGGATCTCTGGCTACACCTTC.

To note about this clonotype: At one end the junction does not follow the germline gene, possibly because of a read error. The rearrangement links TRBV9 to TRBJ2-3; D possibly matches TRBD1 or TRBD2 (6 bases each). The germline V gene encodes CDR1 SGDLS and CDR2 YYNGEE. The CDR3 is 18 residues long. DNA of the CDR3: TGTGCCGGCAGCGCCTCCCTCCGGGGGCTCTCGGGACCAGATACGCAGTATTTT. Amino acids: CAGSASLRGLSGPDTQYF.

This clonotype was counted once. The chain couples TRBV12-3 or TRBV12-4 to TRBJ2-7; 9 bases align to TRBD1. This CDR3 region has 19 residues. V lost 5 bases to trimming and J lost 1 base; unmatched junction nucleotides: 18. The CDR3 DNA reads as TGTGCCAGCAGTAGCCCGCTGATTGACAGGGGGACAAGGTCCTACGAGCAGTACTTC. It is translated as CASSSPLIDRGTRSYEQYF.

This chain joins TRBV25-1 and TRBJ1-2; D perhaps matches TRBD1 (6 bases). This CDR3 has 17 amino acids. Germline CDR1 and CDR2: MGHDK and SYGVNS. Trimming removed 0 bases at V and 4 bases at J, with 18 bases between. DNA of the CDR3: TGTGCCAGCAGTGAATATCCCGGACAGATCGACCCCTATGGCTACACCTTC. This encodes CASSEYPGQIDPYGYTF.

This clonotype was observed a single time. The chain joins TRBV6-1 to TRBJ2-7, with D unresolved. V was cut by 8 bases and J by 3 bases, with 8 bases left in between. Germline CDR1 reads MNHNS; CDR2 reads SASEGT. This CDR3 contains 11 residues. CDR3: CASLTFYEQYF. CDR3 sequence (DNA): TGTGCCAGCTTGACTTTCTACGAGCAGTACTTC.

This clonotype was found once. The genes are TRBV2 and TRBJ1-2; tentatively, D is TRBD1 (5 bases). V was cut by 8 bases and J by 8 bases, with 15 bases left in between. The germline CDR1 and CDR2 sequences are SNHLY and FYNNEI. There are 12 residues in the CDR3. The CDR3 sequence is CASLSGTWGYTF. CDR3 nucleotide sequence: TGTGCCAGCCTCTCAGGGACGTGGGGCTACACCTTC. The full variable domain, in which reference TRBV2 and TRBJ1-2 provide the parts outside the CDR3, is EPEVTQTPSHQVTQMGQEVILRCVPISNHLYFYWYRQILGQKVEFLVSFYNNEISEKSEIFDDQFSVERPDGSNFTLKIRSTKLEDSAMYFCASLSGTWGYTFGSGTRLTVV.

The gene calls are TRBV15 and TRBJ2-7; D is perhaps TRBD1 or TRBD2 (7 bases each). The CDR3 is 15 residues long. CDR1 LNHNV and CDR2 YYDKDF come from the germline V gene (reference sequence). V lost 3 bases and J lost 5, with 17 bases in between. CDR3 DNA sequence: TGTGCCACCAGCAGTCAACCTGCAGGGGGGGACGAGCAGTACTTC. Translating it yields CATSSQPAGGDEQYF.

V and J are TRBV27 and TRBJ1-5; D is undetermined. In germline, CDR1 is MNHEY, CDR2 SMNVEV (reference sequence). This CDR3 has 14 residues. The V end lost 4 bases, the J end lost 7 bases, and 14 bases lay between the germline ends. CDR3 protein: CASSSAGLSQPQHF. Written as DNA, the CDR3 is TGTGCCAGCAGTTCGGCGGGATTGAGCCAGCCCCAGCATTTT.

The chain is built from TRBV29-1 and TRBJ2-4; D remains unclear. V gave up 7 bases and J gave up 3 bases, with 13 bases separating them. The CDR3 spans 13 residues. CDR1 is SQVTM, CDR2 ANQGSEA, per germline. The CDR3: CSGETVDKNIQYF. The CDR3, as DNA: TGCAGCGGGGAAACCGTAGACAAAAACATTCAGTACTTC.

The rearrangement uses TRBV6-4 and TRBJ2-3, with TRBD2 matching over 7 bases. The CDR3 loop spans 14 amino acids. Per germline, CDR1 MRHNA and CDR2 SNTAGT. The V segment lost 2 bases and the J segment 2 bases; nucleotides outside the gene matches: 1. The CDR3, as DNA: TGTGCCAGCAGTGACCTAGCGGACACAGATACGCAGTATTTT. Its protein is CASSDLADTDTQYF.

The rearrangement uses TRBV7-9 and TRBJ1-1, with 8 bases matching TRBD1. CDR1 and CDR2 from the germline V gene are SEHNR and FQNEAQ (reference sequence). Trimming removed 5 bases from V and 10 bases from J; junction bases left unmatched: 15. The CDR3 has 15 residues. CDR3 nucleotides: TGTGCCAGCAGCCTGGGACAGGTCAGTCTAACGGGAGCTTTCTTT. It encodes CASSLGQVSLTGAFF.

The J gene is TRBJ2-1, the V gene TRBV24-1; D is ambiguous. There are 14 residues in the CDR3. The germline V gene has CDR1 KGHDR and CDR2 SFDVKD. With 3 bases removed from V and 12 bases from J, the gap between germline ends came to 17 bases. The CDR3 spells CATSDVGSGWPQFF. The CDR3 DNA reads TGTGCCACCAGTGATGTCGGTTCCGGGTGGCCGCAGTTCTTC.

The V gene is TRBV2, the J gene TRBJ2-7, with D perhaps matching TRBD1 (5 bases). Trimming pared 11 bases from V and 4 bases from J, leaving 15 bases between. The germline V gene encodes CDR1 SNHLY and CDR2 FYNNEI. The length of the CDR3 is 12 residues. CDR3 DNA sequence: TGTGCCCAGCTATCACAGGATTACGAGCAGTACTTC. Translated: CAQLSQDYEQYF.

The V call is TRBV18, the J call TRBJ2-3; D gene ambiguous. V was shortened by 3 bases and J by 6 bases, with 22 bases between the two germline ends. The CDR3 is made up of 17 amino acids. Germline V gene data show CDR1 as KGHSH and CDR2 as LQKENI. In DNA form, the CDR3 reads TGTGCCAGCTCACCGCCTTCTCGAGTAAAACTTATCGATACGCAGTATTTT. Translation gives CASSPPSRVKLIDTQYF.

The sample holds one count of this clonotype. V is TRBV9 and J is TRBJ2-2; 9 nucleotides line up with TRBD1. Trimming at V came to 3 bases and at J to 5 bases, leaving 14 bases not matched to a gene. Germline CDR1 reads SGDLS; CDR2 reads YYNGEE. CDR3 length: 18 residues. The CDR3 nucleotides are TGTGCCAGCAGCGACAGGGGGCTCCAGGGGGCGTCGACCGGGGAGCTGTTTTTT. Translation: CASSDRGLQGASTGELFF.

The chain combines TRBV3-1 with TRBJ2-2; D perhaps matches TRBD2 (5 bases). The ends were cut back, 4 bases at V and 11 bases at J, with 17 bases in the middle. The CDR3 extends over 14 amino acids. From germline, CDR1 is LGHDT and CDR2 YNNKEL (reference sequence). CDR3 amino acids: CASSPPGAAVELFF. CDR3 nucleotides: TGTGCCAGCAGCCCGCCTGGAGCGGCCGTTGAGCTGTTTTTT. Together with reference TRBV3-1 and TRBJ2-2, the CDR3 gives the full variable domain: DTAVSQTPKYLVTQMGNDKSIKCEQNLGHDTMYWYKQDSKKFLKIMFSYNNKELIINETVPNRFSPKSPDKAHLNLHINSLELGDSAVYFCASSPPGAAVELFFGEGSRLTVL.

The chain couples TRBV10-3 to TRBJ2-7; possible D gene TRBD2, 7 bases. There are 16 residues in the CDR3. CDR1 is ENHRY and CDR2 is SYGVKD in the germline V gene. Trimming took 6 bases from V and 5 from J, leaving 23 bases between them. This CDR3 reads CAIRVSHPGGGDEQYF. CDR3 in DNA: TGTGCCATCAGGGTGTCCCACCCTGGGGGGGGCGACGAGCAGTACTTC.

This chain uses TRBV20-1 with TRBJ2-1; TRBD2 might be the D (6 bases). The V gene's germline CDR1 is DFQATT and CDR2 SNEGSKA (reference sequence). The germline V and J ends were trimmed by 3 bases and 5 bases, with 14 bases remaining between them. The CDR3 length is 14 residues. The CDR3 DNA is TGCAGTGCTAGTGCAGCGGGCCCCGACAATGAGCAGTTCTTC. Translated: CSASAAGPDNEQFF.

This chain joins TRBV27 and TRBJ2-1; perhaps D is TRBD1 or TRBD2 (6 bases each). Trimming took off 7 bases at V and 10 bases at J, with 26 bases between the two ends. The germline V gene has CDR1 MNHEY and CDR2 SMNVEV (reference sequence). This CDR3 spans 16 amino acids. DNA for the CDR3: TGTGCCAGCACCCCAACCCGGGGGCAGGGCATAGGGGAGCAGTTCTTC. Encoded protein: CASTPTRGQGIGEQFF.